This T cell receptor beta chain appears in the sequencing data of a study of T-cell memory formation after mild COVID-19. The V gene end was trimmed by 10 bases and the J gene end by 1 base; junction bases not matched to a gene: 13. Germline CDR1 SGHRS, CDR2 YFSETQ. This CDR3 region has 15 residues. On this clonotype itself: Its antigen remains unknown.

Notes on the study in general: Clones from the second wave (peaking day 37) had unconfirmed SARS-CoV-2 specificity. CD4+ contracting clones were found mainly in CM and EM, and CD8+ ones in EMRA.

TCRdb called the 5' RACE reads again in MiXCR, with one record for every CDR3 protein. The sample shows 410,000 or so distinct CDR3 sequences, around a quarter of them seen only once. The chain recombines TRBV5-1 with TRBJ2-5; 7 positions agree with TRBD1. This clonotype originated in an adult woman who had mild COVID-19 (a few samples of this study predate the infection). Cell type and time point are not known. Sequenced material: PBMCs or a T cell subset sorted from them (not recorded which). CDR3 loop: CASSRLRDSQETQYF. The CDR3 nucleotides read TGCGCCTCTAGTCGCCTCAGGGACAGCCAAGAGACCCAGTACTTC.